A selection of T cell receptor beta chains follows, all from one sample in a study of CD8 T cells in Susac syndrome. TCRdb reprocessed the immunoSEQ multiplex PCR reads via MiXCR and lists one record per CDR3 protein. The sample contains more than 150,000 distinct CDR3 sequences, around 96% of which appear only once. Sequencing was performed on CD8+ T cells from PBMCs. The receptors come from a human donor with multiple sclerosis. Each CDR3 is given with its conserved first and last residue. A clone size is listed for some rows: how often the clone was seen (once, few, many), or a class if it is expanded.

>-|TRBV4-1
CASSQRGQEVVNTEAFF
>-|TRBV28
CASSLREINQPQHF
>-|TRBV6-2/TRBV6-3
CASRLGGTQTYEQYF
>once|TRBV30
CAWSARDREDGKLFF
>-|TRBV9
CASTPGGGTTEAFF
>-|TRBV15
CATSRPGPYNSPLHF
>-|TRBV28
CASSLGETGTGGADTQYF
>-|TRBV29-1
CSVEAGTGIYRNYGYTF
>-|TRBV2
CASSYRLNTEAFF
>-|TRBV29-1
CSVEDSDRTASYEQYF
>-|TRBV7-9
CASSLVSSDTQYF